This is a list of T cell receptor beta chains from one sample in a study of blood T cells in healthy people across ages. MiXCR, applied by TCRdb to the 5' RACE reads, yields one record per CDR3 protein. The table shows about 1,500,000 distinct CDR3 sequences, with roughly 27% occurring only once. The source material was blood. The receptor source for this set is a woman younger than 45 in good health. Each CDR3 is given with its conserved first and last residue. A D gene is named only where the DNA matches it firmly. Size values are once, few and many counts, or a class for expanded clones, and some rows have none.

TRBV20-1,few,TRBJ2-5,TRBD2,TGCAGCGCTAGAGATAGCGGGATCGGGGAGACCCAGTACTTC,CSARDSGIGETQYF
TRBV6-5,NA,TRBJ1-2,NA,TGTGCCAGCAGTTCCTTGACAGGAAGGGGCTATGGCTACACCTTC,CASSSLTGRGYGYTF
TRBV28,few,TRBJ2-1,TRBD1,TGTGCCAGCAGTTCGCCCGGGACAGGGACAAGGGATGAGCAGTTCTTC,CASSSPGTGTRDEQFF
TRBV4-2,NA,TRBJ1-4,NA,TGTGCCAGCAGCCGCCAAGACAGAACTAATGAAAAACTGTTTTTT,CASSRQDRTNEKLFF
TRBV6-1,NA,TRBJ2-7,NA,TGTGCCATCGAGGGACGACCTCAACGCGAGCAGTACTTC,CAIEGRPQREQYF
TRBV7-3,NA,TRBJ2-2,NA,TGTGCCAGCAGCTTAACGGGACACCATAAGCCGAACACCGGGGAGCTGTTTTTT,CASSLTGHHKPNTGELFF
TRBV3-1,NA,TRBJ2-6,NA,TGTGCCAGCAGCCGAAGACGGGGGCCTGGGGCCAACGTCCTGACTTTC,CASSRRRGPGANVLTF
TRBV14,NA,TRBJ2-6,NA,TGTGCCAGCAGCCAAGGGGGGAGTCCTGGGGCCAACGTCCTGACTTTC,CASSQGGSPGANVLTF
TRBV20-1,NA,TRBJ2-1,TRBD2,TGCAGTGCTAGAGATCGGGCTAGCGGGGTCCCCGAGCAGTTCTTC,CSARDRASGVPEQFF
TRBV20-1,NA,TRBJ2-5,NA,TGCAGTGCCGACGCTTTATCTAACGGTCAAGAGACCCAGTACTTC,CSADALSNGQETQYF
TRBV5-1,few,TRBJ2-7,TRBD1,TGCGCCAGCAGCAGGGGGGATCGACAGGGGGACGAGCAGTACTTC,CASSRGDRQGDEQYF
TRBV29-1,few,TRBJ1-1,NA,TGCAGCGTCGCTAAAGGGACACGGGATGAAGCTTTCTTT,CSVAKGTRDEAFF
TRBV5-6,NA,TRBJ2-3,NA,TGTGCCAGCAGCTTGGGAGCTAGCAACACAGATACGCAGTATTTT,CASSLGASNTDTQYF
TRBV11-2,NA,TRBJ2-3,TRBD2,TGTGCCAGCAGCTGGACTAGCGGGGTTAGCACAGATACGCAGTATTTT,CASSWTSGVSTDTQYF
TRBV2,NA,TRBJ2-7,NA,TGTGCCAGCATCCCTATCACAGGGATGGAGCAGTACTTC,CASIPITGMEQYF
TRBV12-3/TRBV12-4,few,TRBJ2-2,TRBD2,TGTGCCAGCAGTTTCCCCGCTAGCGGGAGTCGGAACACCGGGGAGCTGTTTTTT,CASSFPASGSRNTGELFF
TRBV12-3/TRBV12-4,few,TRBJ2-7,TRBD1,TGTGCCAGCAGTAAGACCGGGACAGGTGCCGCCTACGAGCAGTACTTC,CASSKTGTGAAYEQYF
TRBV10-1,few,TRBJ2-4,NA,TGCGCCAGCAGCGAGGCGGGCCAGTGGGACATTCAGTACTTC,CASSEAGQWDIQYF
TRBV5-1,NA,TRBJ1-1,NA,TGCGCCAGCGGGGCCGGGACGGAGATGAACACTGAAGCTTTCTTT,CASGAGTEMNTEAFF
TRBV29-1,many,TRBJ1-1,NA,TGCAGCGTGATAACAGGCAGATCGAACACTGAAGCTTTCTTT,CSVITGRSNTEAFF
TRBV4-1,few,TRBJ2-1,NA,TGCGCCAGCAGCCAAGATCCGAGGGGGGCAGGGGGATACAATGAGCAGTTCTTC,CASSQDPRGAGGYNEQFF
TRBV2,NA,TRBJ2-2,TRBD1,TGTGCCAGCGCGGGACAGGGGGCGACCGGGGAGCTGTTTTTT,CASAGQGATGELFF
TRBV6-2/TRBV6-3,NA,TRBJ2-2,TRBD2,TGTGCCAGCACCCTAGGACTAGGACTCGGGGAGCTGTTTTTT,CASTLGLGLGELFF
TRBV7-9,NA,TRBJ2-5,NA,TGTGCCAGCATCCCCCTGTCCGACCGGGCCCCCGGGGAGGAGACCCAGTACTTC,CASIPLSDRAPGEETQYF
TRBV9,once,TRBJ1-1,NA,TGTGCCAGCAGCGTAGAGGGAGGCGCTGAAGCTTTCTTT,CASSVEGGAEAFF
TRBV10-1,many,TRBJ2-7,TRBD2,TGCGCCAGCAGTGAGTCTACGGGAGGGCCCTACGAGCAGTACTTC,CASSESTGGPYEQYF
TRBV28,few,TRBJ1-2,NA,TGTGCCAGCAGCCCGGGGCTTATAAGGGGCTACACCTTC,CASSPGLIRGYTF
TRBV9,NA,TRBJ2-3,NA,TGTGCCAGCAGCGTTGACAGGCACACAGATACGCAGTATTTT,CASSVDRHTDTQYF